One sample yielded the 28 T cell receptor beta chains listed below, sequenced in a study of shared clonotypes between healthy human individuals. Method: immunoSEQ multiplex PCR; TCRdb's copy keeps in-frame clones and lacks some. This table holds some 650,000 clones, 97% found once. Sequencing used naive CD4+ T cells sorted from blood. Subset given: CD45RA+ positively selected. Receptor source: a woman in her twenties or thirties in good health.

The rearrangement links TRBV18 to TRBJ1-1; TRBD1 matches 9 bases. CDR3 length: 13 residues. The V segment lost 6 bases and the J segment 3 bases; nucleotides outside the gene matches: 2. Germline V gene data show CDR1 as KGHSH and CDR2 as LQKENI. The CDR3 loop is CASSRTGDTEAFF. The CDR3 bases are TGTGCCAGCTCTCGGACAGGGGACACTGAAGCTTTCTTT.

This chain connects TRBV28 to TRBJ1-4, with D possibly being TRBD1 (5 bases). Per the germline V gene, CDR1 is MDHEN and CDR2 is SYDVKM. This CDR3 is 15 amino acids long. The V and J ends lost 5 bases and 7 bases respectively, with 17 bases between them. The CDR3 DNA sequence: TGTGCCAGCAGTACGGGGACGATCGGGCGTGAAAAACTGTTTTTT. This gives the protein CASSTGTIGREKLFF.

V gene TRBV7-3 combines with J gene TRBJ2-6; 8 positions agree with TRBD2. V lost 2 bases and J lost 4; bases outside the gene matches: 10. Looked up from germline, CDR1 is SGHTA and CDR2 is FQGTGA. The CDR3 is 18 amino acids. CDR3 sequence reads: CASSLGFGRAAGANVLTF. Written as DNA, the CDR3 is TGTGCCAGCAGCTTAGGGTTCGGGAGGGCCGCCGGGGCCAACGTCCTGACTTTC. Full variable domain (remainder filled in from reference TRBV7-3 and TRBJ2-6): GAGVSQTPSNKVTEKGKYVELRCDPISGHTALYWYRQSLGQGPEFLIYFQGTGAADDSGLPNDRFFAVRPEGSVSTLKIQRTERGDSAVYLCASSLGFGRAAGANVLTFGAGSRLTVL.

V and J are TRBV28 and TRBJ1-3, with 7 nucleotides matching TRBD1. The junction had 14 bases not matched to a gene; V was cut back by 6 bases and J by 3 bases. The CDR3 is 17 amino acids. Germline V gene data show CDR1 as MDHEN and CDR2 as SYDVKM. The CDR3 here is CASRHSFGQADGNTIYF. The CDR3 DNA sequence: TGTGCCAGCAGACACTCCTTCGGACAGGCCGATGGAAACACCATATATTTT.

Here the CDR3 DNA reads TGTGCCAGCAGCTTGGAGCTAGTCTATGAGCAGTTCTTC. Translating it yields CASSLELVYEQFF. The chain has TRBV7-6 and TRBJ2-1; D remains unclear. There are 13 residues in the CDR3. Germline assignment: CDR1 SGHVS and CDR2 FNYEAQ. Trimming removed 3 bases from V and 8 bases from J, with 11 bases in between.

The rearrangement links TRBV9 to TRBJ2-1, with 10 positions matching TRBD2. The CDR3 covers 16 residues. The V gene end was trimmed by 2 bases and the J gene end by 9 bases; junction bases not matched to a gene: 11. The germline gives CDR1 SGDLS, CDR2 YYNGEE. The CDR3 here is CASSVDLGLAEGEQFF. The CDR3 bases are TGTGCCAGCAGCGTCGACCTAGGACTAGCGGAGGGTGAGCAGTTCTTC. The variable domain in full, completed from reference TRBV9 and TRBJ2-1, reads DSGVTQTPKHLITATGQRVTLRCSPRSGDLSVYWYQQSLDQGLQFLIQYYNGEERAKGNILERFSAQQFPDLHSELNLSSLELGDSALYFCASSVDLGLAEGEQFFGPGTRLTVL.

CDR3 nucleotide sequence: TGTGCCAGCAGTTTAATGTACGAGCAGTACTTC. Translation: CASSLMYEQYF. The V and J genes are TRBV28 and TRBJ2-7; the D is unclear. Looked up from germline, CDR1 is MDHEN and CDR2 is SYDVKM. V was clipped by 2 bases and J by 4 bases, with 3 bases between them. This CDR3 is built from 11 residues.

This clone was picked up one time. The V and J genes are TRBV6-1 and TRBJ2-7; D unclear. Per the germline V gene, CDR1 is MNHNS and CDR2 is SASEGT. The CDR3 length is 14 residues. Trimming left V 6 bases short and J 0 bases short, with 12 bases between. The CDR3 is CASSFGLSSYEQYF. CDR3 nucleotides: TGTGCCAGCAGCTTCGGCCTGAGCTCCTACGAGCAGTACTTC.

V is TRBV5-1 and J is TRBJ2-1; TRBD1 agrees at 9 bases. After removal of 6 bases from V and 12 bases from J, the junction contained 13 bases not matched to a gene. CDR3 length: 14 amino acids. The germline gives CDR1 SGHRS, CDR2 YFSETQ. CDR3 DNA sequence: TGCGCCAGCAACCCGGGACAGGGCAGGGACGGGCAGTTCTTC. Translated, it gives CASNPGQGRDGQFF.

In this sample, this clone turned up once. This CDR3 is CAISVQGLLYEQYF. The DNA for the CDR3 is TGTGCCATCAGTGTTCAGGGACTACTCTACGAGCAGTACTTC. V gene TRBV10-3 combines with J gene TRBJ2-7, with 7 bases fitting TRBD2. CDR1 ENHRY and CDR2 SYGVKD come from the germline V gene. V was clipped by 4 bases and J by 3 bases; unmatched bases: 6. The CDR3 has 14 residues.

The chain couples TRBV18 to TRBJ2-7; possibly TRBD1 for D (5 bases). Looked up from germline, CDR1 is KGHSH and CDR2 is LQKENI. The CDR3 extends over 14 amino acids. V shed 2 bases and J shed 0 bases, with 8 bases lying between them. In DNA form, the CDR3 reads TGTGCCAGCTCACCAGACAGTAGCTCCTACGAGCAGTACTTC. Its translation is CASSPDSSSYEQYF.

The rearrangement links TRBV5-8 to TRBJ1-5, with a weak D call TRBD1 (5 bases). CDR1 is SGHTS, CDR2 YDEGEE, per germline. V lost 4 bases, J lost 4 bases, and 9 bases lay in between. CDR3 size: 13 residues. DNA for the CDR3: TGTGCCAGCAGCCGCGGGGGGAATCAGCCCCAGCATTTT. This sequence encodes CASSRGGNQPQHF.

As to this clone: Other DNA sequences from this sample encode an identical CDR3 as well. V is TRBV5-1 and J is TRBJ2-7; 8 nucleotides agree with TRBD1. The V gene end was trimmed by 0 bases and the J gene end by 7 bases; junction bases not matched to a gene: 6. Germline V lookup: CDR1 SGHRS, CDR2 YFSETQ. CDR3 length equals 14 residues. CDR3 sequence reads: CASSLVTGGREQYF. The CDR3 DNA reads TGCGCCAGCAGCTTGGTAACAGGGGGAAGGGAGCAGTACTTC.

V usage is TRBV6-1 and J usage is TRBJ2-5, with D perhaps TRBD2 (6 bases). The CDR3 is made up of 14 amino acids. Trimming cost V 7 bases and J 2 bases, with 14 bases left between them. Germline CDR1 reads MNHNS; CDR2 reads SASEGT. CDR3: CASIGLAGQETQYF. DNA for the CDR3: TGTGCCAGCATTGGCTTGGCGGGACAAGAGACCCAGTACTTC.

V is TRBV28 and J is TRBJ1-2, with a tentative D call TRBD1 (6 bases). CDR1 is MDHEN, CDR2 SYDVKM, per germline. The V gene lost 7 bases and the J gene lost 7 bases, with 25 bases spanning the gap. The CDR3 length is 16 residues. DNA of the CDR3: TGTGCCAGCAAGTTTCGTCTTGGGGCAGGGGTTCCTGGCTACACCTTC. Its translation: CASKFRLGAGVPGYTF.

This chain connects TRBV28 to TRBJ1-2; 10 bases map to TRBD1. Per the germline V gene, CDR1 is MDHEN and CDR2 is SYDVKM. V dropped 6 bases and J dropped 4; count of bases not matched to a gene: 11. This CDR3 region has 16 residues. The DNA for the CDR3 is TGTGCCAGCAGGAAATCGACAGGGGGCGCCGGCTATGGCTACACCTTC. It translates to CASRKSTGGAGYGYTF.

The chain combines TRBV11-3 with TRBJ2-1; 8 bases map to TRBD2. CDR1 is SGHNT and CDR2 is YENEEA in the germline V gene. This CDR3 region has 17 residues. V lost 5 bases, J lost 2 bases, and 11 bases stayed unmatched. CDR3 nucleotide sequence: TGTGCCAGCAGCCCCGTCCCGGCTAGCGGGCCCTACAATGAGCAGTTCTTC. Amino acids: CASSPVPASGPYNEQFF.

The rearrangement joins TRBV27 to TRBJ2-2, with D perhaps TRBD1 (5 bases). There are 14 residues in the CDR3. V lost 2 bases to trimming and J lost 4 bases, with 8 bases between them. Germline CDR1 is MNHEY and CDR2 is SMNVEV (reference sequence). As DNA, the CDR3 is TGTGCCAGCAGTTTAACAGGATCCACCGGGGAGCTGTTTTTT. Encoded protein: CASSLTGSTGELFF.

The rearrangement joins TRBV19 to TRBJ1-1; D is unresolved. V lost 6 bases, J lost 0 bases, and 5 bases lay in between. This CDR3 contains 12 residues. Germline V gene data show CDR1 as LNHDA and CDR2 as SQIVND (reference sequence). The CDR3, as DNA: TGTGCCAGTAGGGGTATGAACACTGAAGCTTTCTTT. Encoded protein: CASRGMNTEAFF. The full variable domain, rest sourced from reference TRBV19 and TRBJ1-1, is DGGITQSPKYLFRKEGQNVTLSCEQNLNHDAMYWYRQDPGQGLRLIYYSQIVNDFQKGDIAEGYSVSREKKESFPLTVTSAQKNPTAFYLCASRGMNTEAFFGQGTRLTVV.

The V call is TRBV5-1, the J call TRBJ2-7; unclear D gene. Germline V gives CDR1 SGHRS, CDR2 YFSETQ. The CDR3 consists of 13 residues. Between the trimmed V and J ends, which lost 4 bases and 3 bases, there was a span of 11 bases. CDR3 coding DNA: TGCGCCAGCAGCCCGGGTACTCTCTACGAGCAGTACTTC. Translated: CASSPGTLYEQYF.

The chain links TRBV28 to TRBJ2-7; no clear D. This CDR3 has 13 amino acids. Germline CDR1 MDHEN, CDR2 SYDVKM. V lost 3 bases and J 5 bases, leaving 11 bases between the germline ends. CDR3 sequence (DNA): TGTGCCAGCAGTTTGCCCAGAGCCCACGAGCAGTACTTC. Amino acids: CASSLPRAHEQYF.

The J gene is TRBJ1-2, the V gene TRBV28; 8 bases fit TRBD1. The V and J ends lost 6 bases and 8 bases, in that order; junction bases with no gene match: 11. This CDR3 is 14 amino acids long. The V gene's germline CDR1 is MDHEN and CDR2 SYDVKM. Written as DNA, the CDR3 is TGTGCCAGCAGCCTGCAGGGGGCGACTGAAGGCTACACCTTC. Translating it yields CASSLQGATEGYTF.

The J gene is TRBJ2-7, the V gene TRBV5-1; 7 bases agree with TRBD2. The CDR3 loop spans 14 amino acids. V gave up 4 bases and J gave up 4 bases; unmatched junction bases: 8. CDR1 is SGHRS, CDR2 YFSETQ, per germline. In nucleotides, the CDR3 is TGCGCCAGCAGCGCCCAGCGGGAAACTTACGAGCAGTACTTC. This sequence encodes CASSAQRETYEQYF. Looking up the rest from reference TRBV5-1 and TRBJ2-7 gives the full variable domain: KAGVTQTPRYLIKTRGQQVTLSCSPISGHRSVSWYQQTPGQGLQFLFEYFSETQRNKGNFPGRFSGRQFSNSRSEMNVSTLELGDSALYLCASSAQRETYEQYFGPGTRLTVT.

CDR3 sequence reads: CASSLTPFSGNTIYF. The CDR3 nucleotides are TGTGCCAGCAGCCTTACCCCCTTCTCTGGAAACACCATATATTTT. The rearrangement joins TRBV28 to TRBJ1-3, with D hard to call. The CDR3 extends over 15 amino acids. Germline values: CDR1 MDHEN, CDR2 SYDVKM. V shed 6 bases and J shed 0 bases, with 12 bases lying between them.

The chain is built from TRBV6-1 and TRBJ2-1; 7 bases are shared with TRBD1. Unmatched junction bases numbered 13, after V lost 5 bases and J lost 9 bases. Looked up from germline, CDR1 is MNHNS and CDR2 is SASEGT. CDR3 length: 15 amino acids. This chain's CDR3 is CASSWGQWSLPEQFF. The CDR3, as DNA: TGTGCCAGCAGTTGGGGACAGTGGTCTCTCCCTGAGCAGTTCTTC.

V is TRBV11-3 and J is TRBJ2-2; D is perhaps TRBD1 (6 bases). Per the germline V gene, CDR1 is SGHNT and CDR2 is YENEEA. The CDR3 is 15 residues long. V lost 4 bases and J lost 1, with 10 bases in between. CDR3 DNA sequence: TGTGCCAGCAGCTCTCCGGGACAGAACACCGGGGAGCTGTTTTTT. This encodes CASSSPGQNTGELFF. The full variable domain, in which reference TRBV11-3 and TRBJ2-2 provide the parts outside the CDR3, is EAGVVQSPRYKIIEKKQPVAFWCNPISGHNTLYWYLQNLGQGPELLIRYENEEAVDDSQLPKDRFSAERLKGVDSTLKIQPAELGDSAVYLCASSSPGQNTGELFFGEGSRLTVL.

This clone was found once. The V and J genes are TRBV19 and TRBJ1-2; 9 positions agree with TRBD1. The length of the CDR3 is 14 residues. Germline CDR1 reads LNHDA; CDR2 reads SQIVND (reference sequence). The V and J ends lost 3 bases and 6 bases, in that order; junction bases with no gene match: 5. The CDR3 here is CASSIRDRDDGYTF. DNA of the CDR3: TGTGCCAGTAGTATCCGGGACAGGGACGATGGCTACACCTTC.

This rearrangement joins TRBV27 to TRBJ2-2; tentative D call: TRBD2 (5 bases). Germline V gene sequence: CDR1 MNHEY, CDR2 SMNVEV (reference sequence). Trimming removed 1 base from V and 7 bases from J, with 7 bases in between. This CDR3 comprises 13 residues. Written as DNA, the CDR3 is TGTGCCAGCAGTTTATTCGGAGGCGGGGAGCTGTTTTTT. This encodes CASSLFGGGELFF.